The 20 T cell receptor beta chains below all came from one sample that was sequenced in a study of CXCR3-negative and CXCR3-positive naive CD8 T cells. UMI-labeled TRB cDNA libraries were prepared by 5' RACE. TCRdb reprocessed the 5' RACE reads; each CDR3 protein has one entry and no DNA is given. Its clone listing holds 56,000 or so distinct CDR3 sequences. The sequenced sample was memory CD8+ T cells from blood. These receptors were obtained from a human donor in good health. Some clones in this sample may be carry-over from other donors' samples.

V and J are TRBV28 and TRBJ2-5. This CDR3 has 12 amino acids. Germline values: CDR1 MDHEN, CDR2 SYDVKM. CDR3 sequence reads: CASSLVSQTQYF.

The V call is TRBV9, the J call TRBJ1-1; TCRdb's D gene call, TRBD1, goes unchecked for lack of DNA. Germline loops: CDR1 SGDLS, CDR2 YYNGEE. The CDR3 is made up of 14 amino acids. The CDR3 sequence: CASSVEGQNTEAFF.

CDR3 sequence: CASSLLASGRGDTQYF. V is TRBV12-3 or TRBV12-4 and J is TRBJ2-3; TCRdb designates TRBD2, a call that cannot be tested without DNA. The CDR3 totals 16 residues.

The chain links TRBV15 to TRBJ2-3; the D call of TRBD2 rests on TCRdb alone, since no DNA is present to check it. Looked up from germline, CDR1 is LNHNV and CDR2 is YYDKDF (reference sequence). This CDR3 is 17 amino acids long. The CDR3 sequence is CATSKMALAGFEDTQYF.

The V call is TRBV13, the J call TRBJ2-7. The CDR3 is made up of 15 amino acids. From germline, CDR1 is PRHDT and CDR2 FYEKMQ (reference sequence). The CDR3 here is CASSTQQTYSYEQYF.

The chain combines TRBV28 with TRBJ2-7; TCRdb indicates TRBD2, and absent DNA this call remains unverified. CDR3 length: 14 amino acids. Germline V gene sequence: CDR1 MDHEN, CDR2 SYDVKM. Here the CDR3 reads CASSPRTSPSEQYF.

The CDR3 loop reads CASSERTSGRYNEQFF. The V call is TRBV7-8, the J call TRBJ2-1; TCRdb lists TRBD2, though no DNA is available to test this call. This CDR3 has 16 residues. The germline CDR1 and CDR2 sequences are SGHVS and FQNEAQ.

This CDR3 reads CASSFGADTQYF. The chain employs TRBV12-3 or TRBV12-4 and TRBJ2-3. The CDR3 has 12 residues.

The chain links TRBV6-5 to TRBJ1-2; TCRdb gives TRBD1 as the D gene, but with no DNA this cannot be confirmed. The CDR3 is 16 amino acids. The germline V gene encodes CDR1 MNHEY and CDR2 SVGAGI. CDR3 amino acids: CASSYFLPGDNYGYTF.

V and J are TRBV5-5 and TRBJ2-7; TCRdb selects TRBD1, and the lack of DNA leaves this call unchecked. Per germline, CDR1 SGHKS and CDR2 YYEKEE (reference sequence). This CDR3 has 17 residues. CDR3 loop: CASSLSGQGASFCEQYF. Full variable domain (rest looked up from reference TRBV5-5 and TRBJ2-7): DAGVTQSPTHLIKTRGQQVTLRCSPISGHKSVSWYQQVLGQGPQFIFQYYEKEERGRGNFPDRFSARQFPNYSSELNVNALLLGDSALYLCASSLSGQGASFCEQYFGPGTRLTVT.

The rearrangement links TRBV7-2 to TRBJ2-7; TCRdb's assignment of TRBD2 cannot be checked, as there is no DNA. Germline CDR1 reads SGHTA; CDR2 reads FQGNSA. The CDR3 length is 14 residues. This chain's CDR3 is CASSQGLATYEQYF.

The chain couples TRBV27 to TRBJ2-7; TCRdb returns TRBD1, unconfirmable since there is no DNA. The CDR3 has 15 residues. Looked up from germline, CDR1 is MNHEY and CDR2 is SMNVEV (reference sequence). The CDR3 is CASRTDGTYSYEQYF.

CDR3 sequence: CASSQGDEQFF. This sequence joins TRBV27 and TRBJ2-1; TCRdb lists TRBD1, though no DNA is available to test this call. The length of the CDR3 is 11 residues. CDR1 and CDR2 (germline): MNHEY, SMNVEV (reference sequence).

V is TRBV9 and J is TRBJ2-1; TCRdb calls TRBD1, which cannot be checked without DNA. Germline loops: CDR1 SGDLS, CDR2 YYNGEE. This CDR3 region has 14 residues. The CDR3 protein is CASSVRDRVIEQFF. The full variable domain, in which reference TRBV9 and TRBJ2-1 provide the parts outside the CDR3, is DSGVTQTPKHLITATGQRVTLRCSPRSGDLSVYWYQQSLDQGLQFLIQYYNGEERAKGNILERFSAQQFPDLHSELNLSSLELGDSALYFCASSVRDRVIEQFFGPGTRLTVL.

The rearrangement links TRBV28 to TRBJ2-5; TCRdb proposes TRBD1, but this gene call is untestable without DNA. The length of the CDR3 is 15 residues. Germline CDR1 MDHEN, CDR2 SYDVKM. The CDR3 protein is CASSLRQVRGKTQYF.

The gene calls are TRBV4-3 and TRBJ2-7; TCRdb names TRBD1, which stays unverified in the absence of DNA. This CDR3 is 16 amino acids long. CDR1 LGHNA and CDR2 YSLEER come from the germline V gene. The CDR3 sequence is CASSQDYGGTGYEQYF.

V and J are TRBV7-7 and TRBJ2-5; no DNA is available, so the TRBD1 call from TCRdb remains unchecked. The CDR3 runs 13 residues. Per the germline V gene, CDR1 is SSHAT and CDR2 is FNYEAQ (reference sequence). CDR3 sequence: CASSRTGFETQYF. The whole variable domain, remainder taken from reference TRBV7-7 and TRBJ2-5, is GAGVSQSPRYKVTKRGQDVTLRCDPISSHATLYWYQQALGQGPEFLTYFNYEAQPDKSGLPSDRFSAERPEGSISTLTIQRTEQRDSAMYRCASSRTGFETQYFGPGTRLLVL.

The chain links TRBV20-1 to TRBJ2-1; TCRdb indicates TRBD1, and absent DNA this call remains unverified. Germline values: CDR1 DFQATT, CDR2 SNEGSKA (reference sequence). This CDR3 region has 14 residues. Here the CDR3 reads CSATGDHSYNEQFF.

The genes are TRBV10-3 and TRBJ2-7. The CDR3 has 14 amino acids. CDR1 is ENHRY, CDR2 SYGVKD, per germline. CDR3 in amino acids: CAISAHLLSYEQYF.

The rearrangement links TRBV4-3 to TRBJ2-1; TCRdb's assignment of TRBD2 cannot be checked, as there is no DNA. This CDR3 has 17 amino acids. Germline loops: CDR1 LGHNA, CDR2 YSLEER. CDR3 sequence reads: CASSKALAGGYLDEQFF.